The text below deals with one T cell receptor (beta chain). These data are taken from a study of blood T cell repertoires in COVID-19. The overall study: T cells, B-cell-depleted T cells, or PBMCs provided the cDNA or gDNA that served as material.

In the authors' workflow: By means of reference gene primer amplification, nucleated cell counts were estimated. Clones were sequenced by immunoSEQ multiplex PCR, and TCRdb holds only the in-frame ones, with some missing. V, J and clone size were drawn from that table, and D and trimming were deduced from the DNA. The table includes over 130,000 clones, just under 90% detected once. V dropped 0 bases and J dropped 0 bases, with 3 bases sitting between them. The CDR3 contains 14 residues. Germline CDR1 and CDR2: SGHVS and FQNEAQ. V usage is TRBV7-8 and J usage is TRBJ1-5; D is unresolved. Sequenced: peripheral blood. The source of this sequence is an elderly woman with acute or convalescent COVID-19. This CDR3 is CASSLAHSNQPQHF. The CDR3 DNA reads TGTGCCAGCAGCTTAGCCCATAGCAATCAGCCCCAGCATTTT.